This T cell receptor beta chain was identified during a study of low-dose radiotherapy and immunotherapy resistance in tumors. V was trimmed by 1 base and J by 7 bases, leaving 9 bases between them. This CDR3 has 13 amino acids. The V gene's germline CDR1 is SGHDT and CDR2 YYEEEE. Time point described: before trial treatment. It was nivolumab, ipilimumab, aspirin, low-dose cyclophosphamide and low-dose radiotherapy that donors received. There are many counts of this clonotype. Alpha- and beta-chain coverage of first-strand cDNA came from TRAV- and TRBV-specific primers. With a V-primer adapter and a constant-region primer, TCRs were amplified for about 20 PCR cycles. TCRdb called the reads again in MiXCR, with one record for every CDR3 protein. Of under 90,000 distinct CDR3 sequences in the sample, around 29% were seen once.

This clonotype was sampled from a female donor with ovarian cancer. V usage is TRBV5-6 and J usage is TRBJ2-4; D ambiguous. The sample was PBMCs, taken before treatment. The DNA for the CDR3 is TGTGCCAGCAGCTTGATAGAAAACAACATTCAGTACTTC. This gives the protein CASSLIENNIQYF.